The next 3 T cell receptor beta chains were all read from a single sample in a study of T-cell memory formation after mild COVID-19. TCRdb processed the 5' RACE reads anew with MiXCR; each CDR3 protein has one entry. This sample has 580,000 or so distinct CDR3 sequences, with around 16% found just once. Sequences were obtained from PBMCs or a T cell subset sorted from them (not recorded which). The receptors stem from an adult woman who had mild COVID-19 (a few samples of this study predate the infection). Cell type and time point are not known.

The J gene is TRBJ2-1, the V gene TRBV20-1, with TRBD2 matching 7 bases. This CDR3 spans 16 amino acids. V was pared by 0 bases and J by 2 bases, with 7 bases of the junction left unmatched. Germline V gives CDR1 DFQATT, CDR2 SNEGSKA (reference sequence). CDR3 protein: CSARDRLAATYNEQFF. CDR3 coding DNA: TGCAGTGCTAGAGATCGCCTAGCGGCCACCTACAATGAGCAGTTCTTC.

The chain combines TRBV5-4 with TRBJ2-5; TRBD1 matches 7 bases. The CDR3 is 16 amino acids. CDR1 and CDR2 from the germline V gene are SGHNT and YYREEE (reference sequence). V dropped 3 bases and J dropped 4; count of bases not matched to a gene: 12. The CDR3 coding sequence is TGTGCCAGCAGCTACGAGTGGGACAGCTCCCCAGAGACCCAGTACTTC. This codes for CASSYEWDSSPETQYF. Drawing the rest from reference TRBV5-4 and TRBJ2-5, the complete variable domain is ETGVTQSPTHLIKTRGQQVTLRCSSQSGHNTVSWYQQALGQGPQFIFQYYREEENGRGNFPPRFSGLQFPNYSSELNVNALELDDSALYLCASSYEWDSSPETQYFGPGTRLLVL.

The table lists this clonotype with many counts. The J gene is TRBJ2-3, the V gene TRBV7-6; D not resolved. The germline gives CDR1 SGHVS, CDR2 FNYEAQ. The CDR3 sequence is 17 residues long. V was cut by 1 base and J by 2 bases, with 16 bases left in between. Here the CDR3 reads CASSLEIPTATTDTQYF. CDR3 in DNA: TGTGCCAGCAGCTTAGAAATCCCCACAGCTACCACAGATACGCAGTATTTT.